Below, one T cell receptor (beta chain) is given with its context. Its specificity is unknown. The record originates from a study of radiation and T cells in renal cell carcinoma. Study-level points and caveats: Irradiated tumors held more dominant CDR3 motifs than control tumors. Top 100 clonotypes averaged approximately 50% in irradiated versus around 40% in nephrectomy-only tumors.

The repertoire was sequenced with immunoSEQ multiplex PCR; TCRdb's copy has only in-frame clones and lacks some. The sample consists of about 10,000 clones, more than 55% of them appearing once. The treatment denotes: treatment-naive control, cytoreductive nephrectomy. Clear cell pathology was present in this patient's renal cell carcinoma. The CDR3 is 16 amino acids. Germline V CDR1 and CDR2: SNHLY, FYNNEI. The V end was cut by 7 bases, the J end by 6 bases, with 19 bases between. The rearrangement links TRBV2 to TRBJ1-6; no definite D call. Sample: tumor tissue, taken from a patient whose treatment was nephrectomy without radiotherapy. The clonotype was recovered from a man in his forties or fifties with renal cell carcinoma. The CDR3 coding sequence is TGTGCCAGCAACTTCTACCGGGCCCTTCTTAATTCACCCCTCCACTTT. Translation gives CASNFYRALLNSPLHF.